Following are 31 T cell receptor beta chains from one sample sequenced in a study of blood T cells in healthy people across ages. Through a sample-barcoded 5' primer and a J-beta primer mix, a second PCR was run for about 6 to 12 cycles. TCRdb re-analysed the 5' RACE reads in MiXCR, keeping a single row per CDR3 protein. The sample shows 550,000 to 600,000 distinct CDR3 sequences, 27% of them seen only once. Sequenced material: blood. The receptors were gathered from a woman between 65 and 79 years old in good health.

V and J are TRBV6-2 or TRBV6-3 and TRBJ2-7; D remains ambiguous. Trimming stripped 7 bases from V and 2 bases from J, with 9 bases between. Germline V gene lookup returns CDR1 MNHEY and CDR2 SVGEGT. The CDR3 is 12 amino acids. CDR3 nucleotide sequence: TGTGCCAGCAACTCCCCTACCTACGAGCAGTACTTC. This codes for CASNSPTYEQYF.

This clonotype was picked up many times. The chain recombines TRBV20-1 with TRBJ1-1; D is undetermined. V was clipped by 4 bases and J by 4 bases, with 7 bases between them. There are 11 residues in the CDR3. Germline V gene lookup returns CDR1 DFQATT and CDR2 SNEGSKA (reference sequence). CDR3 sequence reads: CSAKGSTEAFF. CDR3 DNA: TGCAGTGCTAAAGGGTCCACTGAAGCTTTCTTT.

The V and J genes are TRBV6-2 or TRBV6-3 and TRBJ1-2; possible D gene TRBD1, 5 bases. V was trimmed by 5 bases and J by 5 bases, leaving 21 bases between them. The germline gives CDR1 MNHEY, CDR2 SVGEGT. The CDR3 has 16 residues. CDR3 sequence (DNA): TGTGCCAGCAGTCATCGACAGTCCCGGGACCTTTATGGCTACACCTTC. As protein: CASSHRQSRDLYGYTF.

This clonotype was seen ten or more times. The rearrangement uses TRBV2 and TRBJ2-1, with unresolved D. CDR1 is SNHLY and CDR2 is FYNNEI in the germline V gene. This CDR3 has 14 amino acids. V was cut by 7 bases and J by 5 bases, with 15 bases left in between. The CDR3 reads CASILTQQDNEQFF. For the CDR3, the DNA is TGTGCCAGCATATTGACACAACAAGACAATGAGCAGTTCTTC.

J is TRBJ2-5 and V is TRBV6-1; the match to TRBD2 covers 9 bases. V lost 6 bases and J lost 2; bases outside the gene matches: 10. In germline, CDR1 is MNHNS, CDR2 SASEGT. The length of the CDR3 is 16 residues. CDR3 DNA: TGTGCCAGCAGCCGTAGCGGGGGCTCCCTACAAGAGACCCAGTACTTC. Translating gives CASSRSGGSLQETQYF.

The J gene is TRBJ2-3, the V gene TRBV3-1; D call uncertain. The CDR3 is 14 residues long. V was shortened by 0 bases and J by 2 bases, with 6 bases between the two germline ends. Germline CDR1 reads LGHDT; CDR2 reads YNNKEL (reference sequence). The CDR3 DNA reads TGTGCCAGCAGCCAAGACCCTACCACAGATACGCAGTATTTT. It yields the protein CASSQDPTTDTQYF.

This clonotype was counted only a few times. Its ends do not fully match the called genes, so a read error is possible. The V gene is TRBV27, the J gene TRBJ1-4, with TRBD1 matching 7 bases. The length of the CDR3 is 14 residues. Germline values: CDR1 MNHEY, CDR2 SMNVEV (reference sequence). The CDR3 nucleotides read TGTGCCAGCAGTTCCGGGACAGTAGCGGAAAAACCGTTTTTT. It codes for CASSSGTVAEKPFF.

V is TRBV9 and J is TRBJ2-1; no definite D call. The CDR3 has 15 amino acids. Germline values: CDR1 SGDLS, CDR2 YYNGEE. The V gene lost 4 bases and the J gene lost 0 bases, with 11 bases spanning the gap. The CDR3 loop reads CASSPRTYSYNEQFF. The CDR3 DNA reads as TGTGCCAGCAGCCCACGTACTTACTCCTACAATGAGCAGTTCTTC.

The V and J genes are TRBV12-3 or TRBV12-4 and TRBJ1-1; no reliable D call. V lost 3 bases and J lost 5, with 10 bases in between. The CDR3 length is 13 residues. The CDR3 bases are TGTGCCAGCAGTTTCGGGCCCTCTACTGAAGCTTTCTTT. Protein sequence: CASSFGPSTEAFF.

This clonotype was recorded a few times. V usage is TRBV3-1 and J usage is TRBJ2-2, with D unclear. This CDR3 contains 15 residues. Germline values: CDR1 LGHDT, CDR2 YNNKEL (reference sequence). The V end lost 4 bases, the J end lost 9 bases, and 18 bases lay between the germline ends. Here the CDR3 reads CASSLGLVGRRELFF. CDR3 coding DNA: TGTGCCAGCAGCCTAGGCCTGGTGGGCCGAAGGGAGCTGTTTTTT. The full variable domain, in which reference TRBV3-1 and TRBJ2-2 provide the parts outside the CDR3, is DTAVSQTPKYLVTQMGNDKSIKCEQNLGHDTMYWYKQDSKKFLKIMFSYNNKELIINETVPNRFSPKSPDKAHLNLHINSLELGDSAVYFCASSLGLVGRRELFFGEGSRLTVL.

A note on this clonotype: Relative to the germline gene, one junction end is altered; a read error may explain this. This chain's CDR3 is CASSLTLLTSGGDQETQYF. The CDR3 nucleotides read TGTGCCAGCAGCTTAACCCTATTGACTAGCGGGGGGGACCAAGAGACCCAGTACTTT. The chain links TRBV11-2 to TRBJ2-5, with 14 bases identical to TRBD2. The CDR3 has 19 residues. Looked up from germline, CDR1 is SGHAT and CDR2 is FQNNGV.

This clonotype was found a few times. The rearrangement joins TRBV29-1 to TRBJ2-5, with 7 bases fitting TRBD1. The CDR3 loop spans 14 amino acids. Germline CDR1 and CDR2: SQVTM and ANQGSEA. V gave up 0 bases and J gave up 7 bases; unmatched junction bases: 8. The CDR3 nucleotides are TGCAGCGTTGAAGATGGGACAGCCAAAGGGACCCAGTACTTC. Its translation is CSVEDGTAKGTQYF. The complete variable domain, with remaining parts taken from reference TRBV29-1 and TRBJ2-5, reads SAVISQKPSRDICQRGTSLTIQCQVDSQVTMMFWYRQQPGQSLTLIATANQGSEATYESGFVIDKFPISRPNLTFSTLTVSNMSPEDSSIYLCSVEDGTAKGTQYFGPGTRLLVL.

This clonotype was seen a few times. The J gene is TRBJ1-4, the V gene TRBV7-2; TRBD1 might be the D (6 bases). The CDR3 consists of 18 residues. Germline V gene data show CDR1 as SGHTA and CDR2 as FQGNSA. Between the trimmed V and J ends, which lost 7 bases and 0 bases, there was a span of 21 bases. The CDR3 coding sequence is TGTGCCAGCACCCCGCTGGGGACAACGGCCGCAACTAATGAAAAACTGTTTTTT. Translating gives CASTPLGTTAATNEKLFF.

This clonotype appeared a few times. Written as DNA, the CDR3 is TGTGCCAGCAGCCAAGATTGGGGGGAGATGAACACTGAAGCTTTCTTT. Translation: CASSQDWGEMNTEAFF. This chain joins TRBV4-2 and TRBJ1-1; possible D gene TRBD1, 5 bases. The CDR3 totals 16 residues. V was pared by 0 bases and J by 0 bases, with 11 bases between. Germline loops: CDR1 LGHNA, CDR2 YNFKEQ.

The chain combines TRBV30 with TRBJ1-4; possible D gene TRBD1, 5 bases. V was shortened by 1 base and J by 3 bases, with 9 bases between the two germline ends. The CDR3 spans 14 residues. Germline CDR1 GTSNPN, CDR2 SVGIG (reference sequence). CDR3 amino acids: CAWSAGGANEKLFF. The CDR3 nucleotides read TGTGCCTGGAGTGCCGGGGGGGCTAATGAAAAACTGTTTTTT.

This clonotype was recorded a few times. A read error is likely, as this CDR3 ends without the conserved phenylalanine or tryptophan. The chain joins TRBV5-1 to TRBJ2-7; 9 positions match TRBD1. The CDR3 totals 15 residues. Germline CDR1 and CDR2: SGHRS and YFSETQ. V lost 0 bases and J lost 5; bases outside the gene matches: 6. As DNA, the CDR3 is TGCGCCAGCAGCTTGGGGGGACAGGGCAGGGACGAGCAGTACCTC. Translated: CASSLGGQGRDEQYL.

The chain carries TRBV2 and TRBJ2-3, with 10 bases fitting TRBD2. This CDR3 spans 14 amino acids. The germline CDR1 and CDR2 sequences are SNHLY and FYNNEI. The V and J ends lost 6 bases and 4 bases, in that order; junction bases with no gene match: 4. CDR3 nucleotide sequence: TGTGCCAGCAGGAGCGGGAGGGGGTCAGATACGCAGTATTTT. Protein product: CASRSGRGSDTQYF.

This rearrangement joins TRBV7-2 to TRBJ2-7; D uncertain. CDR1 is SGHTA, CDR2 FQGNSA, per germline. The V gene lost 1 base and the J gene lost 3 bases, with 10 bases spanning the gap. This CDR3 spans 14 amino acids. Written as DNA, the CDR3 is TGTGCCAGCAGCTTAGGATGGCAGCTCTACGAGCAGTACTTC. It encodes CASSLGWQLYEQYF.

This clonotype appeared a few times. V is TRBV6-2 or TRBV6-3 and J is TRBJ2-7; 7 bases map to TRBD1. Per the germline V gene, CDR1 is MNHEY and CDR2 is SVGEGT. CDR3 length: 13 residues. J lost 9 bases, V lost 2 bases, and 7 bases had no gene match. The CDR3 loop is CASSYLYRDRQYF. CDR3 nucleotides: TGTGCCAGCAGTTACCTATACAGGGACAGGCAGTACTTC.

This clonotype has just a few counts. V and J are TRBV4-3 and TRBJ2-5; D gene ambiguous. Germline values: CDR1 LGHNA, CDR2 YSLEER. The CDR3 spans 13 residues. The V gene lost 0 bases and the J gene lost 5 bases, with 7 bases spanning the gap. CDR3 amino acids: CASSQDFLETQYF. CDR3 DNA sequence: TGCGCCAGCAGCCAAGATTTCCTCGAGACCCAGTACTTC.

The chain combines TRBV3-1 with TRBJ1-1; 9 bases agree with TRBD1. In germline, CDR1 is LGHDT, CDR2 YNNKEL (reference sequence). This CDR3 comprises 16 residues. V shed 1 base and J 4 bases; nucleotides not matched to a gene: 7. The CDR3 DNA reads as TGTGCCAGCAGCCAAGTTTCAGGACAGGGGTTCACTGAAGCTTTCTTT. This encodes CASSQVSGQGFTEAFF.

The CDR3 protein is CASSYQGRRGDIQYF. CDR3 bases: TGTGCCAGCAGTTACCAGGGACGGAGAGGGGACATTCAGTACTTC. V usage is TRBV6-5 and J usage is TRBJ2-4; either TRBD1 or TRBD2 may fit D (5 bases each). The V end lost 2 bases, the J end lost 8 bases, and 16 bases lay between the germline ends. From germline, CDR1 is MNHEY and CDR2 SVGAGI. The CDR3 length is 15 residues.

Here the CDR3 reads CASSQLMGQGVNTEAFF. The CDR3 DNA reads TGCGCCAGCAGCCAACTCATGGGACAGGGGGTTAACACTGAAGCTTTCTTT. The chain couples TRBV4-1 to TRBJ1-1, with 11 bases fitting TRBD1. Germline-derived CDR1 and CDR2 are MGHRA and YSYEKL. The CDR3 is 17 amino acids. V was pared by 2 bases and J by 2 bases, with 7 bases of the junction left unmatched.

This chain connects TRBV5-1 to TRBJ2-1; D is perhaps TRBD2 (7 bases). CDR1 is SGHRS, CDR2 YFSETQ, per germline. The V gene lost 1 base and the J gene lost 7 bases, with 15 bases spanning the gap. This CDR3 spans 15 amino acids. CDR3 DNA: TGCGCCAGCAGCTTGTTGGCGGGGGCGGGGAATGAGCAGTTCTTC. Amino acid sequence: CASSLLAGAGNEQFF.

This clonotype was counted between two and nine times. This chain joins TRBV3-1 and TRBJ2-7, with D unclear. Germline V gene data show CDR1 as LGHDT and CDR2 as YNNKEL (reference sequence). The CDR3 sequence is 13 residues long. Trimming removed 4 bases at V and 6 bases at J, with 13 bases between. The CDR3 DNA reads as TGTGCCAGCAGCCCCCCCGCAAGAGGCGAGCAGTACTTC. It codes for CASSPPARGEQYF.

This clonotype was found a few times. The chain has TRBV21-1 and TRBJ2-6. TRBV21-1 is shown as a pseudogene. This CDR3 is built from 15 residues. The CDR3 is CASSKKVAGANVLTF. CDR3 sequence (DNA): TGTGCCAGCAGCAAAAAGGTAGCTGGGGCCAACGTCCTGACTTTC.

This clonotype was seen more than once but under ten times. The rearrangement links TRBV3-1 to TRBJ1-2; TRBD1 aligns across 12 bases. The CDR3 spans 16 residues. V trimming: 1 base; J trimming: 9 bases; junction bases outside the gene matches: 9. Germline-derived CDR1 and CDR2 are LGHDT and YNNKEL (reference sequence). This chain's CDR3 is CASSQALRDRGPSYTF. CDR3 DNA sequence: TGTGCCAGCAGCCAAGCACTCCGGGACAGGGGGCCCAGCTACACCTTC.

This chain links TRBV21-1 with TRBJ2-7; the listed D gene, TRBD1, was not tested against the DNA. TRBV21-1 is a pseudogene locus. The CDR3 is 13 residues long. CDR3 in DNA: TGTGCCAGCAGCTCCCCGGAACCCCTGAAGCAGTACTTC. Encoded protein: CASSSPEPLKQYF.

The CDR3 spells CSAAGISGANVLTF. Written as DNA, the CDR3 is TGCAGCGCGGCGGGAATCTCTGGGGCCAACGTCCTGACTTTC. The chain carries TRBV29-1 and TRBJ2-6; D may be TRBD2 (6 bases). This CDR3 is built from 14 residues. Germline CDR1 and CDR2: SQVTM and ANQGSEA. Trimming removed 7 bases from V and 0 bases from J, with 10 bases in between.

This clonotype was detected once. CDR3 protein: CASSKWVTSGTSDTQYF. CDR3 coding DNA: TGTGCCAGTAGTAAGTGGGTGACTAGCGGGACGTCAGATACGCAGTATTTT. The V call is TRBV19, the J call TRBJ2-3; the match to TRBD2 covers 11 bases. V lost 4 bases, J lost 4 bases, and 10 bases stayed unmatched. The CDR3 runs to 17 residues. Germline loops: CDR1 LNHDA, CDR2 SQIVND (reference sequence).

The chain joins TRBV6-6 to TRBJ2-1, with a possible D match to TRBD2 (6 bases). Trimming removed 10 bases at V and 3 bases at J, with 16 bases between. CDR3 size: 14 residues. Germline values: CDR1 MNHNY, CDR2 SVGAGI (reference sequence). In DNA form, the CDR3 reads TGTGCCACTTCTGGCGGGGTCCACTACAATGAGCAGTTCTTC. It translates to CATSGGVHYNEQFF.